This T cell receptor (beta chain) derives from a study of OX40 agonist ivuxolimab in advanced cancers. Turning to the study itself: The mean age was roughly 60 years, ranging from 23 to 79, with approximately 85% of participants male. Among those treated, three patients had partial responses, one with hepatocellular carcinoma and two with cutaneous melanoma. General study results and limits: At 0.1 to 3.0 mg/kg, CD4+ and CD8+ blood T cells expanded clonally by week 6. More expanded clones were seen, on average, in CD8+ T cells than in CD4+.

Produced via immunoSEQ multiplex PCR; TCRdb's table is partial and in-frame only. The repertoire consists of some 43,000 clones, with around 87% occurring once and the leading ten covering about 9.4%. This CDR3 is built from 17 residues. V was shortened by 4 bases and J by 1 base, with 17 bases between the two germline ends. Concerning this clone itself: The antigen is undetermined.

This clonotype was obtained from an adult with an advanced solid tumor such as melanoma, head and neck, liver or kidney cancer. The chain carries TRBV23-1 and TRBJ2-1, with no clear D. TRBV23-1 is annotated as an ORF whose role is uncertain. Source: CD4+ or CD8+ T cells sorted from blood, taken in a trial of the OX40 agonist ivuxolimab. CDR3 amino acids: CASSRPAGSSSYNEQFF. CDR3 DNA: TGCGCCAGCAGTCGCCCGGCCGGATCTTCGTCCTACAATGAGCAGTTCTTC.